This TCR beta chain was captured in a study of Graves' ophthalmopathy and Graves' hyperthyroidism. For the study at large: At initial diagnosis, peripheral blood was obtained, and this preceded any treatment.

Amplified material comprised TCR beta CDR3 regions derived from RNA transcripts. An initial RT-PCR round employing HTBI primers preceded a second-round multiplex PCR. TCRdb re-derived calls from the multiplex PCR reads in MiXCR, one entry per CDR3 protein. The table records under 200,000 distinct CDR3 sequences, 37% of them present only once. In this sample, this clonotype turned up many times. Orbital computed tomography, together with clinical symptoms, serum thyroxine, TRAb and thyroid ultrasound, was used for diagnosis. The CDR3 totals 15 residues. The V gene's germline CDR1 is MGHRA and CDR2 YSYEKL. Unmatched junction bases numbered 6, after V lost 5 bases and J lost 0 bases.

This receptor was taken from a woman aged 40 to 50 with Graves' ophthalmopathy. The sample taken for sequencing was peripheral blood. This rearrangement joins TRBV4-1 to TRBJ2-7, with 8 bases matching TRBD1. The CDR3 nucleotides are TGCGCCAGCAGCGCACGGGACAGGAGCTCCTACGAGCAGTACTTC. Its translation: CASSARDRSSYEQYF.